This T cell receptor beta chain originates from a study of molecular identifiers for immune sequencing clone quantification. Study-level information: In replicates, the authors split RNA from around 20,000 or 100,000 naive CD8 cells five ways and sequenced four.

TCRdb reanalysed the PCR reads using MiXCR and keeps one entry per CDR3 protein. The sample yields hundreds of thousands of distinct CDR3 sequences, 25% seen once. This clonotype was counted between two and nine times. The sequence came from a human donor in good health. Some libraries in this study had Jurkat cell RNA spiked in. The sample taken for sequencing was naive CD8+ T cells from blood, with Jurkat cell RNA spiked in. Subset meaning: FACS-sorted CD8+CD4-CCR7+CD45RA+ naive T cells.

CDR3 sequence: CASSQEASGGATDTQYF. The CDR3 bases are TGCGCCAGCAGCCAAGAGGCTAGCGGGGGGGCAACAGATACGCAGTATTTT. The J gene is TRBJ2-3, the V gene TRBV4-3; 12 nucleotides match TRBD2. The ends lost 0 bases at V and 3 bases at J; junction bases unmatched: 4. The germline V gene has CDR1 LGHNA and CDR2 YSLEER. This CDR3 region has 17 residues.